A single sample gave rise to the 18 T cell receptor beta chains below, sequenced in a study of T cell repertoires in cytomegalovirus infection. One entry per CDR3 protein, called by TCRdb with MiXCR from the reads. The table records around 450,000 distinct CDR3 sequences, approximately 31% of them present only once. The sequenced sample was PBMCs. The receptor source for this set is a human donor in good health (CMV status not recorded). Some clones in this sample may be carry-over from other donors' samples.

This clonotype occurred many times. The chain uses TRBV5-1 and TRBJ1-1; D not certain. Deletions cut 4 bases from V and 0 bases from J, with 7 bases between. CDR3 length equals 13 residues. CDR1 and CDR2 (germline): SGHRS, YFSETQ. Here the CDR3 reads CASSQTLNTEAFF. The CDR3 DNA reads as TGCGCCAGCAGCCAAACATTGAACACTGAAGCTTTCTTT.

This rearrangement joins TRBV28 to TRBJ1-1, with a possible D match to TRBD1 (5 bases). The ends were cut back, 6 bases at V and 0 bases at J, with 14 bases in the middle. Germline V lookup: CDR1 MDHEN, CDR2 SYDVKM. The CDR3 totals 15 residues. The CDR3 DNA reads TGTGCCAGCAGCCGACCTGGGACGGTGAACACTGAAGCTTTCTTT. Its protein is CASSRPGTVNTEAFF.

The chain recombines TRBV25-1 with TRBJ2-1; D call uncertain. This CDR3 has 11 residues. CDR1 is MGHDK, CDR2 SYGVNS, per germline. V was clipped by 6 bases and J by 8 bases, with 8 bases between them. The CDR3 protein is CASRKQDEQFF. The CDR3 region has the DNA TGTGCCAGCAGGAAGCAGGATGAGCAGTTCTTC. The entire variable domain, with the rest obtained from reference TRBV25-1 and TRBJ2-1, is as follows: EADIYQTPRYLVIGTGKKITLECSQTMGHDKMYWYQQDPGMELHLIHYSYGVNSTEKGDLSSESTVSRIRTEHFPLTLESARPSHTSQYLCASRKQDEQFFGPGTRLTVL.

This clonotype was observed a few times. This chain uses TRBV7-6 with TRBJ2-1; 10 bases align to TRBD2. Trimming cost V 5 bases and J 1 base; bases outside gene matches: 11. This CDR3 region has 18 residues. Germline V gene sequence: CDR1 SGHVS, CDR2 FNYEAQ. In DNA, the CDR3 is TGTGCCAGCAGCACAAGCTCTAGCGGGGGCCTTTCCTACAATGAGCAGTTCTTC. This translates into CASSTSSSGGLSYNEQFF.

The chain carries TRBV18 and TRBJ2-3, with unresolved D. V lost 0 bases, J lost 1 base, and 8 bases lay in between. CDR3 length: 15 residues. Per the germline V gene, CDR1 is KGHSH and CDR2 is LQKENI. Here the CDR3 reads CASSPPTGGTDTQYF. CDR3 nucleotides: TGTGCCAGCTCACCACCGACTGGGGGCACAGATACGCAGTATTTT.

The gene calls are TRBV6-5 and TRBJ1-4, with a weak D call TRBD1 (5 bases). V was cut by 2 bases and J by 7 bases, with 11 bases left in between. The CDR3 runs 14 residues. CDR1 is MNHEY and CDR2 is SVGAGI in the germline V gene. DNA of the CDR3: TGTGCCAGCAGTTACCGGGGGAGGTTTGAAAAACTGTTTTTT. Translation: CASSYRGRFEKLFF.

This clonotype was seen only a few times. The chain couples TRBV7-9 to TRBJ1-1; possible D gene TRBD1, 6 bases. Germline V gene lookup returns CDR1 SEHNR and CDR2 FQNEAQ (reference sequence). The V end was cut by 1 base, the J end by 3 bases, with 15 bases between. The CDR3 has 16 residues. The CDR3, as DNA: TGTGCCAGCAGCTTAGGCGGGACAACTACTTACACTGAAGCTTTCTTT. Protein product: CASSLGGTTTYTEAFF.

As for this clonotype: At one boundary the junction diverges from the germline segment, which might be a read error. The V gene is TRBV4-3, the J gene TRBJ2-7; 10 nucleotides align to TRBD1. The CDR3 totals 17 residues. The germline V gene has CDR1 LGHNA and CDR2 YSLEER. The DNA of the CDR3 is TGCGCCAGCAGCCAGGAGCAGATCGGGACAGGGGTAAACGAGAAGTACTTC. Translating it yields CASSQEQIGTGVNEKYF.

In regard to this clonotype: Given the absence of the conserved phenylalanine or tryptophan at the CDR3 end, a read error is likely. The limits of the CDR3 on the DNA are not certain, so only TCRdb's listed CDR3 is given. The CDR3 sequence is CASLIGYGYTL. The V call is TRBV6-6, the J call TRBJ1-2. CDR1 and CDR2 from the germline V gene are MNHNY and SVGAGI (reference sequence). The CDR3 is 11 residues long, counting both termini.

The genes are TRBV9 and TRBJ2-3; TRBD1 matches at 7 bases. The CDR3 consists of 17 residues. Germline V gene lookup returns CDR1 SGDLS and CDR2 YYNGEE. With 4 bases clipped from V and 2 bases from J, the junction kept 13 bases outside the gene matches. This chain's CDR3 is CASSTPTGTFSTDTQYF. In nucleotides, the CDR3 is TGTGCCAGCAGCACCCCGACAGGGACGTTCTCCACAGATACGCAGTATTTT.

This clonotype was seen only a few times. The chain uses TRBV7-2 and TRBJ1-1; 7 nucleotides agree with TRBD1. Germline V CDR1 and CDR2: SGHTA, FQGNSA. This CDR3 comprises 13 residues. J lost 5 bases, V lost 8 bases, and 8 bases had no gene match. The CDR3 bases are TGTGCCAGCGGGTCGACAGGGATGACTGAAGCTTTCTTT. This translates into CASGSTGMTEAFF.

The chain is built from TRBV6-2 or TRBV6-3 and TRBJ2-5, with D possibly being TRBD1 (5 bases). CDR1 MNHEY and CDR2 SVGEGT come from the germline V gene. Trimming took off 4 bases at V and 2 bases at J, with 17 bases between the two ends. CDR3 length equals 16 residues. CDR3 nucleotides: TGTGCCAGCAGTTCGGTCTGGGGCTCTGCGCAAGAGACCCAGTACTTC. Protein product: CASSSVWGSAQETQYF.

This clonotype turned up a few times. The chain has TRBV12-3 or TRBV12-4 and TRBJ1-5, with TRBD1 matching over 8 bases. The CDR3 is 17 residues long. The V segment lost 5 bases and the J segment 1 base; nucleotides outside the gene matches: 10. This chain's CDR3 is CASSGLGQGGSNQPQHF. In nucleotides, the CDR3 is TGTGCCAGCAGTGGCCTCGGACAGGGTGGGAGCAATCAGCCCCAGCATTTT.

This clonotype occurred once. The rearrangement uses TRBV7-3 and TRBJ2-7; 8 nucleotides align to TRBD2. This CDR3 comprises 16 residues. Germline trimming cut 5 bases from V and 3 bases from J; bases unmatched to any gene: 12. The germline gives CDR1 SGHTA, CDR2 FQGTGA. The CDR3: CASSQKGVAGSYEQYF. CDR3 DNA sequence: TGTGCCAGCAGCCAAAAGGGGGTAGCGGGGAGCTACGAGCAGTACTTC. The full variable domain, its missing parts supplied by reference TRBV7-3 and TRBJ2-7, is GAGVSQTPSNKVTEKGKYVELRCDPISGHTALYWYRQSLGQGPEFLIYFQGTGAADDSGLPNDRFFAVRPEGSVSTLKIQRTERGDSAVYLCASSQKGVAGSYEQYFGPGTRLTVT.

To note about this clonotype: The junction does not match germline at one end; this may be a read error. The rearrangement joins TRBV4-1 to TRBJ1-1, with 9 positions matching TRBD1. The germline V gene has CDR1 MGHRA and CDR2 YSYEKL. The length of the CDR3 is 12 residues. The CDR3: CDSSQGQGEAFF. The CDR3 region has the DNA TGCGACAGCAGCCAGGGACAGGGTGAAGCTTTCTTT.

Comment on this clonotype: This sequence may be a read error, since a much larger clone differs from it by one base. The chain uses TRBV7-9 and TRBJ1-1; D call uncertain. Germline V lookup: CDR1 SEHNR, CDR2 FQNEAQ (reference sequence). The CDR3 is 12 residues long. Between the trimmed V and J ends, which lost 5 bases and 11 bases, there was a span of 15 bases. CDR3 residues: CASSRLPPRAFF. CDR3 nucleotides: TGTGCCAGCAGCCGTCTACCACCTCGGGCTTTCTTT. The entire variable domain, with the rest obtained from reference TRBV7-9 and TRBJ1-1, is as follows: DTGVSQNPRHKITKRGQNVTFRCDPISEHNRLYWYRQTLGQGPEFLTYFQNEAQLEKSRLLSDRFSAERPKGSFSTLEIQRTEQGDSAMYLCASSRLPPRAFFGQGTRLTVV.

The chain couples TRBV6-1 to TRBJ2-7; the D gene is possibly TRBD1 (5 bases). Germline values: CDR1 MNHNS, CDR2 SASEGT. V lost 2 bases and J lost 3, with 11 bases in between. The CDR3 totals 14 residues. CDR3 loop: CASSESAGIYEQYF. Here the CDR3 DNA reads TGTGCCAGCAGTGAATCCGCAGGGATCTACGAGCAGTACTTC.

There are a few counts of this clonotype. The chain uses TRBV6-5 and TRBJ2-7, with no clear D. The V end lost 4 bases, the J end lost 5 bases, and 12 bases lay between the germline ends. The CDR3 totals 13 residues. Germline CDR1 MNHEY, CDR2 SVGAGI. CDR3 protein: CASSSVGYDEQYF. CDR3 sequence (DNA): TGTGCCAGCAGTTCGGTAGGGTACGACGAGCAGTACTTC.